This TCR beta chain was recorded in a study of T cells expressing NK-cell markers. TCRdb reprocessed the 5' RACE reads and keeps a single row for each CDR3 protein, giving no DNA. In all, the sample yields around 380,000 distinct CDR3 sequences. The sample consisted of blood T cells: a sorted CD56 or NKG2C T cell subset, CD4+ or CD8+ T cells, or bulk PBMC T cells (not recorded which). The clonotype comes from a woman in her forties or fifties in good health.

The CDR3: CASSLRTDSYEQYF. The gene calls are TRBV5-1 and TRBJ2-7; TCRdb returns TRBD1, unconfirmable since there is no DNA. The CDR3 totals 14 residues. Germline assignment: CDR1 SGHRS and CDR2 YFSETQ.